This TCR beta chain was captured in a study of blood T cell repertoires in COVID-19. Study in general: The origin of the acute and convalescent COVID-19 samples was the United States, Italy and Spain. PBMCs, B-cell-depleted T cells, or T cells were the source of the cDNA or gDNA that made up the material.

Germline V gene lookup returns CDR1 SGHRS and CDR2 YFSETQ. This CDR3 contains 14 residues. V dropped 1 base and J dropped 8 bases, with 15 bases sitting between them. As processed by the authors: Using reference gene primer amplification, nucleated cell counts were estimated. Data came from immunoSEQ multiplex PCR; TCRdb stores just in-frame clones and leaves some out. The V and J calls and the clone size are those of that table, but D and trimming were determined from the DNA. The sample yields roughly 100,000 clones, 91% seen once. The TCR comes from a human donor with active COVID-19. The donor label of this sample is uncertain. The sample was peripheral blood. The chain joins TRBV5-1 to TRBJ1-2, with D possibly being TRBD1 (6 bases). The CDR3 DNA follows: TGCGCCAGCAGCTTGCTCCAAACAGGGAGCGGCTACACCTTC. It encodes CASSLLQTGSGYTF.